Listed here are 19 T cell receptor beta chains from one sample, sequenced in a study of cytomegalovirus exposure and HLA in healthy donors. 13 Jbeta primers and 60 Vbeta primers were used for the PCR. TCRdb keeps only in-frame clones here, not all; method: immunoSEQ multiplex PCR. Its table records just over 80,000 clones. Sequenced material: PBMCs. Receptor source: a woman between 25 and 40 years old in good health and CMV-seronegative.

This chain uses TRBV10-2 with TRBJ2-7; D not resolved. The CDR3 has 11 amino acids. The V gene's germline CDR1 is WSHSY and CDR2 SAAADI. Trimming cost V 5 bases and J 1 base, with 3 bases left between them. CDR3 nucleotide sequence: TGCGCCAGCAGTCTATCCTACGAGCAGTACTTC. Protein sequence: CASSLSYEQYF.

On this clone itself: Other DNA sequences within the sample encode an identical CDR3. The rearrangement links TRBV19 to TRBJ2-1; tentatively, D is TRBD2 (5 bases). From germline, CDR1 is LNHDA and CDR2 SQIVND (reference sequence). The length of the CDR3 is 15 residues. The V end lost 1 base, the J end lost 0 bases, and 7 bases lay between the germline ends. CDR3 in amino acids: CASSIAGSSYNEQFF. CDR3 coding DNA: TGTGCCAGTAGTATAGCGGGAAGCTCCTACAATGAGCAGTTCTTC.

V and J are TRBV5-1 and TRBJ2-7; 8 bases map to TRBD2. The CDR3 loop spans 13 amino acids. The V gene's germline CDR1 is SGHRS and CDR2 YFSETQ. V lost 2 bases to trimming and J lost 6 bases; unmatched junction nucleotides: 4. The CDR3 nucleotides read TGCGCCAGCAGCTTATTAGCGGGACGCGAGCAGTACTTC. Its protein product is CASSLLAGREQYF.

The V call is TRBV12-5, the J call TRBJ1-5; possibly TRBD1 for D (5 bases). The V gene lost 3 bases and the J gene lost 4 bases, with 7 bases spanning the gap. The length of the CDR3 is 13 residues. Germline loops: CDR1 LGHNT, CDR2 FRNRAP. The CDR3 sequence is CASGFGGNQPQHF. The CDR3 DNA reads TGTGCTAGTGGTTTCGGGGGTAATCAGCCCCAGCATTTT.

The V call is TRBV4-2, the J call TRBJ2-1; D gene uncertain. The CDR3 is 14 amino acids. The germline V and J ends were trimmed by 0 bases and 1 base, with 4 bases remaining between them. Germline values: CDR1 LGHNA, CDR2 YNFKEQ. CDR3 amino acids: CASSQESSYNEQFF. The CDR3 DNA is TGTGCCAGCAGCCAAGAGTCGTCCTACAATGAGCAGTTCTTC.

The chain recombines TRBV2 with TRBJ1-1, with D perhaps matching TRBD1 (5 bases). The V and J ends lost 4 bases and 9 bases respectively, with 9 bases between them. CDR1 is SNHLY, CDR2 FYNNEI, per germline. The CDR3 loop spans 11 amino acids. In DNA, the CDR3 is TGTGCCAGCAGTGTGCGGGGCCAAGCTTTCTTT. This codes for CASSVRGQAFF.

This rearrangement joins TRBV5-6 to TRBJ1-1; 7 nucleotides line up with TRBD1. CDR1 and CDR2 from the germline V gene are SGHDT and YYEEEE. This CDR3 has 14 residues. Unmatched junction bases numbered 7, after V lost 5 bases and J lost 3 bases. The CDR3 DNA follows: TGTGCCAGCAGTCGGGACAGCTACTACACTGAAGCTTTCTTT. It translates to CASSRDSYYTEAFF.

The chain uses TRBV29-1 and TRBJ1-1; a possible D gene is TRBD1 (6 bases). Trimming pared 3 bases from V and 8 bases from J, leaving 13 bases between. This CDR3 has 12 residues. Germline V CDR1 and CDR2: SQVTM, ANQGSEA. The CDR3 sequence is CSVEKTGTEAFF. The CDR3 DNA is TGCAGCGTTGAGAAAACCGGGACAGAAGCTTTCTTT.

The chain employs TRBV19 and TRBJ1-2; a possible D gene is TRBD1 (6 bases). Germline V gene lookup returns CDR1 LNHDA and CDR2 SQIVND (reference sequence). The CDR3 runs to 14 residues. Trimming took 2 bases from V and 2 from J, leaving 9 bases between them. The CDR3 here is CASSIRTENYGYTF. As DNA, the CDR3 is TGTGCCAGTAGTATACGGACAGAAAACTATGGCTACACCTTC.

V usage is TRBV7-9 and J usage is TRBJ2-1; TRBD2 matches at 7 bases. The CDR3 runs 13 residues. CDR1 SEHNR and CDR2 FQNEAQ come from the germline V gene (reference sequence). V trimming: 1 base; J trimming: 6 bases; junction bases outside the gene matches: 0. In nucleotides, the CDR3 is TGTGCCAGCAGCTTAGGGACTAGCAATGAGCAGTTCTTC. This sequence encodes CASSLGTSNEQFF.

The CDR3 reads CASSPRSSGSSYEQYF. CDR3 nucleotide sequence: TGTGCCAGCAGCCCCCGAAGTAGCGGAAGCTCCTACGAGCAGTACTTC. The chain combines TRBV5-4 with TRBJ2-7, with D maybe TRBD2 (6 bases). Germline V CDR1 and CDR2: SGHNT, YYREEE (reference sequence). This CDR3 spans 16 amino acids. V was shortened by 4 bases and J by 0 bases, with 17 bases between the two germline ends.

V is TRBV7-9 and J is TRBJ2-3; 10 positions agree with TRBD1. V lost 3 bases and J lost 3; bases outside the gene matches: 6. The germline CDR1 and CDR2 sequences are SEHNR and FQNEAQ (reference sequence). There are 16 residues in the CDR3. DNA of the CDR3: TGTGCCAGCAGCTTTCCGACAGGGGGCGCGACAGATACGCAGTATTTT. Translating gives CASSFPTGGATDTQYF.

The CDR3 region has the DNA TGCGCCAGCAGCCAAGGAATAGGGGACAATGAGCAGTTCTTC. Amino acid sequence: CASSQGIGDNEQFF. The V and J genes are TRBV4-1 and TRBJ2-1, with D possibly matching TRBD1 (5 bases). V shed 1 base and J shed 5 bases, with 9 bases lying between them. CDR1 MGHRA and CDR2 YSYEKL come from the germline V gene. This CDR3 is built from 14 residues.

V is TRBV7-9 and J is TRBJ2-1; a possible D gene is TRBD2 (5 bases). Germline-derived CDR1 and CDR2 are SEHNR and FQNEAQ (reference sequence). There are 15 residues in the CDR3. Trimming took off 6 bases at V and 1 base at J, with 13 bases between the two ends. The CDR3 is CASRSQSGSYNEQFF. The CDR3 nucleotides read TGTGCCAGCAGATCTCAAAGCGGTTCCTACAATGAGCAGTTCTTC.

This chain joins TRBV7-2 and TRBJ1-4; TRBD1 matches at 9 bases. CDR1 is SGHTA and CDR2 is FQGNSA in the germline V gene. There are 15 residues in the CDR3. After removal of 5 bases from V and 2 bases from J, the junction contained 3 bases not matched to a gene. CDR3 in DNA: TGTGCCAGCAGCCACGACAGGGGGACTAATGAAAAACTGTTTTTT. It translates to CASSHDRGTNEKLFF.

This chain uses TRBV19 with TRBJ1-1; possibly TRBD1 for D (5 bases). Germline assignment: CDR1 LNHDA and CDR2 SQIVND (reference sequence). The V gene lost 3 bases and the J gene lost 4 bases, with 9 bases spanning the gap. The CDR3 covers 13 residues. CDR3 coding DNA: TGTGCCAGTAGTATTGGCGGGGGCACTGAAGCTTTCTTT. Translation gives CASSIGGGTEAFF.

The gene calls are TRBV13 and TRBJ2-5, with 11 nucleotides matching TRBD1. Germline-derived CDR1 and CDR2 are PRHDT and FYEKMQ (reference sequence). J gave up 4 bases and V 3 bases, and 1 base lay outside the gene matches. The CDR3 consists of 14 residues. This CDR3 is CASSLGQGVETQYF. In DNA, the CDR3 is TGTGCCAGCAGCTTGGGACAGGGGGTAGAGACCCAGTACTTC.

This chain connects TRBV4-2 to TRBJ2-1; TRBD2 aligns across 16 bases. Germline V gene data show CDR1 as LGHNA and CDR2 as YNFKEQ. This CDR3 contains 20 residues. The J segment lost 0 bases and the V segment lost 1 base, leaving 6 bases of the junction unmatched. CDR3 in DNA: TGTGCCAGCAGCCAAGGCCGGGGACTAGCGGGAGGGAGCTCCTACAATGAGCAGTTCTTC. Residues: CASSQGRGLAGGSSYNEQFF.

The rearrangement links TRBV19 to TRBJ2-1, with TRBD1 matching over 9 bases. Germline assignment: CDR1 LNHDA and CDR2 SQIVND (reference sequence). The CDR3 contains 16 residues. Germline trimming cut 6 bases from V and 0 bases from J; bases unmatched to any gene: 6. CDR3 nucleotides: TGTGCCAGTAGCTGGGACAGGGCAAGCTCCTACAATGAGCAGTTCTTC. Translating it yields CASSWDRASSYNEQFF.